This TCR beta chain came from a study of blood T cells in healthy people across ages. It was with a sample-barcoded 5' primer and a J-beta primer mix that a second PCR of roughly 7 to 11 cycles was run. TCRdb re-analysed the 5' RACE reads in MiXCR, keeping a single row per CDR3 protein. This table has some 850,000 distinct CDR3 sequences, 25% to 30% appearing once. Germline CDR1 and CDR2: LGHDT and YNNKEL (reference sequence). This CDR3 contains 18 residues. V shed 4 bases and J 4 bases; nucleotides not matched to a gene: 17. These data were also reused for a study on T cells of mothers and their children.

The specimen sequenced was blood. The clonotype was recovered from a boy younger than 18 in good health. The chain uses TRBV3-1 and TRBJ2-5; 8 nucleotides line up with TRBD1. The CDR3 DNA is TGTGCCAGCAGCCTCCTAGGCTCGACAGGGGAGAATAGAGAGACCCAGTACTTC. This translates into CASSLLGSTGENRETQYF.